Listed here are 31 T cell receptor beta chains from one sample, sequenced in a study of cytotoxic CD8 clonotypes in ibrutinib-treated CLL. The table came from immunoSEQ multiplex PCR; TCRdb's copy has only in-frame clones and leaves some out. The sample gives about 36,000 clones, 65% to 75% of which show up once; 16% is in the top ten. The sequencing here drew on PBMCs, taken at disease progression, from a patient treated with ibrutinib. The receptors shown here come from a human donor with chronic lymphocytic leukemia.

The count of this clone is one. The V gene is TRBV5-1, the J gene TRBJ1-6; D ambiguous. CDR1 is SGHRS, CDR2 YFSETQ, per germline. The CDR3 sequence is 14 residues long. V lost 0 bases, J lost 7 bases, and 8 bases lay in between. Here the CDR3 reads CASSLGVENSPLHF. CDR3 coding DNA: TGCGCCAGCAGCTTGGGAGTGGAAAATTCACCCCTCCACTTT.

This chain uses TRBV2 with TRBJ1-5; D ambiguous. V was clipped by 4 bases and J by 0 bases, with 4 bases between them. Germline CDR1 and CDR2: SNHLY and FYNNEI. CDR3 length equals 13 residues. CDR3 DNA sequence: TGTGCCAGCAGTGCAAATAGCAATCAGCCCCAGCATTTT. Residues: CASSANSNQPQHF.

The J gene is TRBJ1-5, the V gene TRBV27, with D possibly matching TRBD1 (5 bases). The CDR3 sequence is 13 residues long. CDR1 is MNHEY, CDR2 SMNVEV, per germline (reference sequence). V lost 5 bases and J lost 5, with 10 bases in between. The CDR3 region is CASSPGLDQPQHF. The CDR3 region has the DNA TGTGCCAGCAGTCCGGGGCTAGATCAGCCCCAGCATTTT.

The chain recombines TRBV5-1 with TRBJ1-4, with D maybe TRBD1 (5 bases). The CDR3 length is 18 residues. V shed 0 bases and J shed 4 bases, with 19 bases lying between them. Germline values: CDR1 SGHRS, CDR2 YFSETQ. CDR3 sequence (DNA): TGCGCCAGCAGCTTGGTACCCCTAGGGGCGCGGGGTAATGAAAAACTGTTTTTT. Translating gives CASSLVPLGARGNEKLFF.

Comments on this clone: Compared with germline, one end of the junction differs, possibly owing to a read error. This chain links TRBV6-1 with TRBJ1-5; the D gene is possibly TRBD1 (5 bases). The CDR3 runs 15 residues. Germline CDR1 reads MNHNS; CDR2 reads SASEGT. CDR3 nucleotide sequence: TGTTCCAGCAGCGCCCAAGGGGACCCTTATCAGCCCCAGCATTTT. Protein sequence: CSSSAQGDPYQPQHF.

This chain joins TRBV5-6 and TRBJ2-1, with no clear D. Germline-derived CDR1 and CDR2 are SGHDT and YYEEEE. The V gene lost 0 bases and the J gene lost 10 bases, with 8 bases spanning the gap. This CDR3 contains 12 residues. Here the CDR3 reads CASSLVGVEQFF. CDR3 nucleotides: TGTGCCAGCAGCTTGGTTGGTGTAGAGCAGTTCTTC.

The gene calls are TRBV5-1 and TRBJ2-5; TRBD2 is a possible D gene (6 bases). Trimming left V 1 base short and J 0 bases short, with 10 bases between. The CDR3 runs to 15 residues. Per the germline V gene, CDR1 is SGHRS and CDR2 is YFSETQ. The chain's CDR3 is CASSLLGLHQETQYF. CDR3 coding DNA: TGCGCCAGCAGCTTGCTAGGACTACACCAAGAGACCCAGTACTTC.

The gene calls are TRBV5-4 and TRBJ1-2; 9 bases map to TRBD1. The germline V gene encodes CDR1 SGHNT and CDR2 YYREEE (reference sequence). With V trimmed by 2 bases and J by 7 bases, 6 bases remained unmatched. This CDR3 contains 14 residues. The DNA of the CDR3 is TGTGCCAGCAGCTTACAGGGGGCGTACGGTGGCTACACCTTC. Its protein product is CASSLQGAYGGYTF.

The gene calls are TRBV4-1 and TRBJ1-6, with D tentatively TRBD1 (5 bases). CDR1 and CDR2 from the germline V gene are MGHRA and YSYEKL. The germline V and J ends were trimmed by 0 bases and 14 bases, with 23 bases remaining between them. The CDR3 sequence is 17 residues long. The CDR3 sequence is CASSQDLGGTSVGALHF. CDR3 DNA: TGCGCCAGCAGCCAAGATCTTGGAGGGACGTCCGTCGGGGCCCTCCACTTT.

This clone was detected only a few times. In nucleotides, the CDR3 is TGTGCCAGCAGGGGGAGGGGGGACGGTAACACCATATATTTT. Its translation is CASRGRGDGNTIYF. The chain combines TRBV6-6 with TRBJ1-3, with a possible D match to TRBD1 (6 bases). This CDR3 spans 14 amino acids. The V end was cut by 6 bases, the J end by 7 bases, with 16 bases between. Germline CDR1 MNHNY, CDR2 SVGAGI (reference sequence).

The genes are TRBV6-5 and TRBJ2-1, with 7 bases identical to TRBD2. V was clipped by 4 bases and J by 9 bases; unmatched bases: 12. In germline, CDR1 is MNHEY, CDR2 SVGAGI. This CDR3 is built from 15 residues. CDR3 amino acids: CASSSPAGSSSEQFF. CDR3 nucleotide sequence: TGTGCCAGCAGTTCCCCAGCGGGGAGTTCCAGTGAGCAGTTCTTC.

The gene calls are TRBV12-2 and TRBJ2-1; TRBD1 reflects the table's D call only, with no check against the DNA. TRBV12-2 is marked as a pseudogene. The CDR3 spans 16 residues. CDR3 nucleotides: TGTGCAAGTCGCTCTGGGGACAGGGGGTTCTACAATGAGCAGTTCTTC. It encodes CASRSGDRGFYNEQFF.

The chain recombines TRBV29-1 with TRBJ2-7; tentative D call: TRBD1 (5 bases). The CDR3 is 13 residues long. Germline CDR1 reads SQVTM; CDR2 reads ANQGSEA. V was clipped by 6 bases and J by 4 bases, with 16 bases between them. CDR3 in DNA: TGCAGCGTCTCGACAGAAAGGGGTTACGAGCAGTACTTC. This encodes CSVSTERGYEQYF.

The rearrangement links TRBV14 to TRBJ1-2; TRBD1 might be the D (5 bases). Trimming stripped 1 base from V and 8 bases from J, with 17 bases between. Looked up from germline, CDR1 is SGHDN and CDR2 is FVKESK. The CDR3 length is 15 residues. The DNA for the CDR3 is TGTGCCAGCAGCCAAGTAGCGGGGCCCACGGGGGGCTACACCTTC. Its translation is CASSQVAGPTGGYTF. The full variable domain, in which reference TRBV14 and TRBJ1-2 provide the parts outside the CDR3, is EAGVTQFPSHSVIEKGQTVTLRCDPISGHDNLYWYRRVMGKEIKFLLHFVKESKQDESGMPNNRFLAERTGGTYSTLKVQPAELEDSGVYFCASSQVAGPTGGYTFGSGTRLTVV.

The chain links TRBV11-2 to TRBJ1-1, with 10 bases identical to TRBD1. V lost 5 bases and J lost 3; bases outside the gene matches: 12. This CDR3 comprises 17 residues. Germline CDR1 is SGHAT and CDR2 is FQNNGV. CDR3 bases: TGTGCCAGCAGCGCCCGGGACAGGGGTAGTTCTCACACTGAAGCTTTCTTT. It is translated as CASSARDRGSSHTEAFF.

The CDR3 region has the DNA TGCGCCAGCAGCCCAGGGGCGTCCCAAGAGACCCAGTACTTC. The encoded protein is CASSPGASQETQYF. The chain is built from TRBV5-1 and TRBJ2-5; TRBD1 is a possible D gene (6 bases). This CDR3 has 14 amino acids. V lost 4 bases to trimming and J lost 1 base, with 11 bases between them. CDR1 is SGHRS, CDR2 YFSETQ, per germline.

The chain's CDR3 is CATSTRTIADTQYF. For the CDR3, the DNA is TGTGCCACCAGCACGAGGACCATAGCAGATACGCAGTATTTT. The rearrangement uses TRBV15 and TRBJ2-3; D gene ambiguous. V was cut by 4 bases and J by 4 bases, with 12 bases left in between. This CDR3 region has 14 residues. Germline-derived CDR1 and CDR2 are LNHNV and YYDKDF (reference sequence).

The CDR3 loop is CASSGGQPTGELFF. Written as DNA, the CDR3 is TGTGCCAGCAGTGGGGGACAGCCCACCGGGGAGCTGTTTTTT. The chain employs TRBV6-6 and TRBJ2-2; 7 bases line up with TRBD1. Germline CDR1 and CDR2: MNHNY and SVGAGI (reference sequence). The CDR3 totals 14 residues. The junction had 4 bases not matched to a gene; V was cut back by 5 bases and J by 4 bases.

The chain has TRBV27 and TRBJ1-1; TRBD1 matches 7 bases. Germline V lookup: CDR1 MNHEY, CDR2 SMNVEV (reference sequence). The CDR3 runs to 15 residues. The junction had 4 bases not matched to a gene; V was cut back by 3 bases and J by 0 bases. The CDR3 DNA sequence: TGTGCCAGCAGTTTCCCCGACAGGGTGAACACTGAAGCTTTCTTT. It translates to CASSFPDRVNTEAFF.

The rearrangement uses TRBV25-1 and TRBJ2-7, with D perhaps matching TRBD1 (5 bases). V was trimmed by 8 bases and J by 1 base, leaving 15 bases between them. CDR1 and CDR2 (germline): MGHDK, SYGVNS. The CDR3 totals 14 residues. The CDR3 loop reads CASAATALSYEQYF. DNA for the CDR3: TGTGCCAGCGCCGCGACAGCCTTATCCTACGAGCAGTACTTC.

The V and J genes are TRBV6-5 and TRBJ2-5; 9 positions match TRBD1. V shed 5 bases, J shed 5 bases, and the junction held 6 bases outside the gene matches. Germline CDR1 and CDR2: MNHEY and SVGAGI. The CDR3 is 14 amino acids. For the CDR3, the DNA is TGTGCCAGCAGTAAACTGACAGGGGGGGAGACCCAGTACTTC. It is translated as CASSKLTGGETQYF.

The chain couples TRBV19 to TRBJ1-5, with D possibly being TRBD1 (6 bases). V lost 11 bases to trimming and J lost 0 bases, with 11 bases between them. Germline V gene data show CDR1 as LNHDA and CDR2 as SQIVND (reference sequence). There are 13 residues in the CDR3. CDR3 region: CAPWDNSNQPQHF. In nucleotides, the CDR3 is TGTGCCCCTTGGGACAATAGCAATCAGCCCCAGCATTTT.

This chain joins TRBV6-5 and TRBJ1-5, with TRBD1 as a possible D gene (5 bases). The CDR3 length is 13 residues. V gave up 5 bases and J gave up 9 bases, with 14 bases separating them. Germline CDR1 MNHEY, CDR2 SVGAGI. The CDR3 DNA reads TGTGCCAGCAGTCTGGGACCTCAAGGGCCCCAGCATTTT. It is translated as CASSLGPQGPQHF.

The CDR3 nucleotides are TGTGCCAGCAGCTTAGCGGTCCAGGGCGGCTACACCTTC. As protein: CASSLAVQGGYTF. V and J are TRBV7-8 and TRBJ1-2; weak D call: TRBD1 (5 bases). CDR3 size: 13 residues. Germline V gene lookup returns CDR1 SGHVS and CDR2 FQNEAQ. V was shortened by 0 bases and J by 8 bases, with 10 bases between the two germline ends.

The chain joins TRBV19 to TRBJ1-5; 7 bases align to TRBD1. The CDR3 is 16 amino acids. V shed 3 bases and J 2 bases; nucleotides not matched to a gene: 7. Germline CDR1 reads LNHDA; CDR2 reads SQIVND (reference sequence). The CDR3 reads CASSITGVGGNQPQHF. CDR3 in DNA: TGTGCCAGTAGTATCACAGGGGTAGGAGGCAATCAGCCCCAGCATTTT.

The rearrangement uses TRBV6-5 and TRBJ1-1; 8 nucleotides match TRBD1. CDR1 and CDR2 (germline): MNHEY, SVGAGI. This CDR3 is built from 16 residues. The trim removed 4 bases at V and 2 bases at J, leaving 9 bases unmatched. The CDR3 bases are TGTGCCAGCAGTTGGGACCTGGGACAGGCTAACACTGAAGCTTTCTTT. Translating it yields CASSWDLGQANTEAFF.

In DNA form, the CDR3 reads TGCGCCAGCAGCCAAGGTCTACCAGCCTACGAGCAGTACTTC. It translates to CASSQGLPAYEQYF. The chain uses TRBV4-1 and TRBJ2-7; D is undetermined. This CDR3 has 14 amino acids. V dropped 1 base and J dropped 2 bases, with 9 bases sitting between them. The germline CDR1 and CDR2 sequences are MGHRA and YSYEKL.

V usage is TRBV29-1 and J usage is TRBJ1-1, with 11 bases matching TRBD1. The CDR3 length is 13 residues. V lost 7 bases and J lost 2; bases outside the gene matches: 3. CDR1 is SQVTM, CDR2 ANQGSEA, per germline. The CDR3 nucleotides read TGCAGCGCCCGGACAGGGGGCAACACTGAAGCTTTCTTT. It translates to CSARTGGNTEAFF.

V gene TRBV4-2 combines with J gene TRBJ2-3; the match to TRBD2 covers 12 bases. After removal of 0 bases from V and 4 bases from J, the junction contained 11 bases not matched to a gene. CDR3 size: 19 residues. Germline V gene sequence: CDR1 LGHNA, CDR2 YNFKEQ. This chain's CDR3 is CASSQDRASGGAWPDTQYF. CDR3 nucleotide sequence: TGTGCCAGCAGCCAAGATCGGGCTAGCGGGGGGGCCTGGCCAGATACGCAGTATTTT.

This chain joins TRBV6-5 and TRBJ1-1; 7 bases match TRBD1. This CDR3 comprises 14 residues. Germline V lookup: CDR1 MNHEY, CDR2 SVGAGI. V dropped 6 bases and J dropped 3; count of bases not matched to a gene: 7. CDR3 DNA sequence: TGTGCCAGCAGGTCTAGGGGGCTGCACACTGAAGCTTTCTTT. This translates into CASRSRGLHTEAFF.

The rearrangement links TRBV5-4 to TRBJ1-1, with D unresolved. Germline V CDR1 and CDR2: SGHNT, YYREEE (reference sequence). Trimming pared 2 bases from V and 5 bases from J, leaving 4 bases between. This CDR3 has 11 amino acids. CDR3 in amino acids: CASSLGTEAFF. The CDR3 nucleotides are TGTGCCAGCAGCTTAGGGACTGAAGCTTTCTTT.